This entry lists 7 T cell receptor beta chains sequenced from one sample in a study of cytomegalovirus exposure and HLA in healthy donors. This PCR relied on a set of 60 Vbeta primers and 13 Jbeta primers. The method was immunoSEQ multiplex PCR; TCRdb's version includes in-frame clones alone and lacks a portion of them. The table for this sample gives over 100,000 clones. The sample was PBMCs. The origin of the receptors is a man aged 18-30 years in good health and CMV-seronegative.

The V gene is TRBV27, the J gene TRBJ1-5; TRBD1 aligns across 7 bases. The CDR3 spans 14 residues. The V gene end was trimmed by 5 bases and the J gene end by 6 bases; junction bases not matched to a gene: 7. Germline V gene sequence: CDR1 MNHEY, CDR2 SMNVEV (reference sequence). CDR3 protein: CASSPGTVGQPQHF. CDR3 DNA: TGTGCCAGCAGTCCCGGGACAGTGGGTCAGCCCCAGCATTTT.

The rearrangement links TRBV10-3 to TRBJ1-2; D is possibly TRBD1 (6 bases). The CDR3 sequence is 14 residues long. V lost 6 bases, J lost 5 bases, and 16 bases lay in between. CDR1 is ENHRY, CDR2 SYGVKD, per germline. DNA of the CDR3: TGTGCCATCAGGAAAACAGGGTTTGGGTATGGCTACACCTTC. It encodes CAIRKTGFGYGYTF.

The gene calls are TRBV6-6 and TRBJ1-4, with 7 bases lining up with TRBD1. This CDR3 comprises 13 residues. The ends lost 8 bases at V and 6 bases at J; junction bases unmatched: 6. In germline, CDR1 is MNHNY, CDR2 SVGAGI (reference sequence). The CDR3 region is CASSTGVYEKLFF. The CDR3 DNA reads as TGTGCCAGCTCCACAGGGGTATATGAAAAACTGTTTTTT.

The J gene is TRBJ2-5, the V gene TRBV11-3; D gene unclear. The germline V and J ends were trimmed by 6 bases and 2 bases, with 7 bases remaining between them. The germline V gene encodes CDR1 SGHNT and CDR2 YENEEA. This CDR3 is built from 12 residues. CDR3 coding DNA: TGTGCCAGCAGACGCACACAAGAGACCCAGTACTTC. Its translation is CASRRTQETQYF.

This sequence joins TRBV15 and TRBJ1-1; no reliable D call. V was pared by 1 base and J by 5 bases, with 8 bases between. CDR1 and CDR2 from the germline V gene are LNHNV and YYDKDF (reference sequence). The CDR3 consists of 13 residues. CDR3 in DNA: TGTGCCACCAGCAGAGTGTCGGAGACTGAAGCTTTCTTT. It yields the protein CATSRVSETEAFF.

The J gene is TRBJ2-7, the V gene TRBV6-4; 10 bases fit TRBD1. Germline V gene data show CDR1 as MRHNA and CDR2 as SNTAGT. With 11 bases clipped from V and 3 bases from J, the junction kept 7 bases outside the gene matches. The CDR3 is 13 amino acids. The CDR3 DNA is TGTGCCGCTATCCGGGACAGGGGCTACGAGCAGTACTTC. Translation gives CAAIRDRGYEQYF.

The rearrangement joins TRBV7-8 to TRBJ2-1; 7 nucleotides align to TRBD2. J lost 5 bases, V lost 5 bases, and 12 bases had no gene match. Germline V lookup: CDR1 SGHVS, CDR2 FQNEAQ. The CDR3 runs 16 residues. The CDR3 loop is CASSHTRENYDNEQFF. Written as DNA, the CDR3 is TGTGCCAGCAGCCACACGCGGGAGAATTACGACAATGAGCAGTTCTTC. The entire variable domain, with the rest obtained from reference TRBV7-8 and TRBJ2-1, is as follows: GAGVSQSPRYKVAKRGQDVALRCDPISGHVSLFWYQQALGQGPEFLTYFQNEAQLDKSGLPSDRFFAERPEGSVSTLKIQRTQQEDSAVYLCASSHTRENYDNEQFFGPGTRLTVL.